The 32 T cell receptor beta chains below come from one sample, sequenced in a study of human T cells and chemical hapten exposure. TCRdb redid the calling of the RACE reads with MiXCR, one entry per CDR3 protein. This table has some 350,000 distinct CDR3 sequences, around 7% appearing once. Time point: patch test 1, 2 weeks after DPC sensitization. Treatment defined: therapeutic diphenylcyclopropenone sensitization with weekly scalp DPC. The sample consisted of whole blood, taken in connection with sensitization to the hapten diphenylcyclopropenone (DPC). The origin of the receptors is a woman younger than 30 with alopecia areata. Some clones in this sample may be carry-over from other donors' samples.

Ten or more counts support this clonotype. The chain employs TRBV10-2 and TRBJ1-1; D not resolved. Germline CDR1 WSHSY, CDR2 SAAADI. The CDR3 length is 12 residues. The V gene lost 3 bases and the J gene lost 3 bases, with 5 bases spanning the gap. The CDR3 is CASSDGDTEAFF. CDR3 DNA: TGCGCCAGCAGTGATGGGGACACTGAAGCTTTCTTT.

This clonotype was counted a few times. The CDR3 loop reads CASSPEGRWGQQYNEQFF. The CDR3 DNA sequence: TGTGCCAGCAGTCCCGAGGGACGTTGGGGGCAGCAATACAATGAGCAGTTCTTC. The chain has TRBV28 and TRBJ2-1, with D perhaps matching TRBD1 (6 bases). V dropped 5 bases and J dropped 4 bases, with 24 bases sitting between them. Germline CDR1 MDHEN, CDR2 SYDVKM. This CDR3 region has 18 residues.

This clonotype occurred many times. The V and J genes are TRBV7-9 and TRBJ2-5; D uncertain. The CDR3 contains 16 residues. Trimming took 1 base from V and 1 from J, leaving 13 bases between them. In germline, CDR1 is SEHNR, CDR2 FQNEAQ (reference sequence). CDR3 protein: CASSLGTPASQETQYF. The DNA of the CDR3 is TGTGCCAGCAGCTTAGGGACCCCCGCGAGCCAAGAGACCCAGTACTTC.

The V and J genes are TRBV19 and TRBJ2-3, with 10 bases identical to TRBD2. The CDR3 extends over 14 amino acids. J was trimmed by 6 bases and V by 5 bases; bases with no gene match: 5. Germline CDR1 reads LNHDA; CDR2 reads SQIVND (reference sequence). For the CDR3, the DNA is TGTGCCAGTAGTTCCCCAGCGGGGGGGGATACGCAGTATTTT. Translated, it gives CASSSPAGGDTQYF.

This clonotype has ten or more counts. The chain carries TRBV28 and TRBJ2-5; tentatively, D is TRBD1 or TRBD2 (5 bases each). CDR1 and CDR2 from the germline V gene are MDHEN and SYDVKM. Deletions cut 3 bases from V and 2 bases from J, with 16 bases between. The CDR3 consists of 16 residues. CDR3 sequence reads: CASSFRGITGQETQYF. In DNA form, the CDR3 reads TGTGCCAGCAGTTTTAGGGGAATAACGGGGCAAGAGACCCAGTACTTC.

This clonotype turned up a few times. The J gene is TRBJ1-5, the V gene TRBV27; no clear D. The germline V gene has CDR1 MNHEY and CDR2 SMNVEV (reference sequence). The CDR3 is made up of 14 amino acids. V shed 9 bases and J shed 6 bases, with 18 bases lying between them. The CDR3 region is CASGLNSWSQPQHF. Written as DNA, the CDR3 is TGTGCCAGTGGGTTAAACAGCTGGTCTCAGCCCCAGCATTTT.

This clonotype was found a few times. The CDR3 here is CSVAGGSDYGYTF. The CDR3 DNA sequence: TGCAGCGTTGCGGGAGGGAGCGACTATGGCTACACCTTC. V and J are TRBV29-1 and TRBJ1-2; no clear D. Germline V lookup: CDR1 SQVTM, CDR2 ANQGSEA. V was cut by 4 bases and J by 3 bases, with 12 bases left in between. The CDR3 has 13 amino acids.

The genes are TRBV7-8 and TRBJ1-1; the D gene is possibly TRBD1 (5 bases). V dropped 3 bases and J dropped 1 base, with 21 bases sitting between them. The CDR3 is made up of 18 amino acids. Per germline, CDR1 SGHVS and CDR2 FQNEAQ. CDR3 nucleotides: TGTGCCAGCAGCTTTCGACAGACCCTGAAACCCCCGAACACTGAAGCTTTCTTT. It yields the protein CASSFRQTLKPPNTEAFF.

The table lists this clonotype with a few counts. The CDR3 DNA follows: TGTGCCAGTACCCCCCTGGGGGACTACAATGAGCAGTTCTTC. This gives the protein CASTPLGDYNEQFF. The rearrangement joins TRBV27 to TRBJ2-1; possibly TRBD1 or TRBD2 for D (5 bases each). Trimming stripped 9 bases from V and 3 bases from J, with 15 bases between. This CDR3 has 14 amino acids. CDR1 is MNHEY, CDR2 SMNVEV, per germline (reference sequence).

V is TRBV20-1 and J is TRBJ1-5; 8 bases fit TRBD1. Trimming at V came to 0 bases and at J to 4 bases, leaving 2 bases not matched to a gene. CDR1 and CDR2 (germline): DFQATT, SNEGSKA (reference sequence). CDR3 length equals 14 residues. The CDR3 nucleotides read TGCAGTGCTAGAGATAGGACAGGGAATCAGCCCCAGCATTTT. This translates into CSARDRTGNQPQHF.

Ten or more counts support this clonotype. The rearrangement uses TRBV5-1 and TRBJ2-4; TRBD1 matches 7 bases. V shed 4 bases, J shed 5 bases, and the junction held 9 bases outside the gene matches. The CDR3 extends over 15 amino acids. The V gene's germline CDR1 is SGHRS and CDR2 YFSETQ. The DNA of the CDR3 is TGCGCCAGCAGCCAGTCCGGACAGGCTGAAAACATTCAGTACTTC. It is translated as CASSQSGQAENIQYF.

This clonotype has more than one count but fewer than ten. The CDR3: CASSSPTHTGAAFYEQYF. The CDR3 DNA follows: TGTGCCAGCAGTTCTCCAACCCACACCGGGGCTGCTTTCTACGAGCAGTACTTC. The chain has TRBV28 and TRBJ2-7; the D gene could be TRBD1 or TRBD2 (5 bases each). The CDR3 runs to 18 residues. With 4 bases removed from V and 3 bases from J, the gap between germline ends came to 25 bases. The germline V gene encodes CDR1 MDHEN and CDR2 SYDVKM.

The CDR3 region has the DNA TGTGCCAGCAGCTCATCGACAGGGTTCGGGAGCACAGATACGCAGTATTTT. Amino acids: CASSSSTGFGSTDTQYF. The J gene is TRBJ2-3, the V gene TRBV7-2; 7 nucleotides agree with TRBD1. Trimming took 4 bases from V and 0 from J; bases not matched to a gene: 10. The CDR3 loop spans 17 amino acids. Germline V CDR1 and CDR2: SGHTA, FQGNSA.

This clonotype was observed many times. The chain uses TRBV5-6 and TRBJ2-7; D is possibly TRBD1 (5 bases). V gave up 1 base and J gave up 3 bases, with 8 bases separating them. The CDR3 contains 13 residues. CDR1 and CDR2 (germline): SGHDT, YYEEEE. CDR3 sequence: CASSLLTDYEQYF. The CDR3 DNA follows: TGTGCCAGCAGCTTGCTGACAGACTACGAGCAGTACTTC.

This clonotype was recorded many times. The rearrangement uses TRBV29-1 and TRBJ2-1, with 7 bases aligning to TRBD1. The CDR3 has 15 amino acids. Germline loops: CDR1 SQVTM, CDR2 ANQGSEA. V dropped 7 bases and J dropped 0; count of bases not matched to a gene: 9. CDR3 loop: CSAEPGTASYNEQFF. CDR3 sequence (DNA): TGCAGCGCCGAGCCCGGGACAGCCTCCTACAATGAGCAGTTCTTC.

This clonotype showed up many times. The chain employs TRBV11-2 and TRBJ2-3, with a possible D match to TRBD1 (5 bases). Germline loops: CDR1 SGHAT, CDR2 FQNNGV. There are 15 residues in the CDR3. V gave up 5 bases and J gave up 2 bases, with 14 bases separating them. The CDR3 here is CASSKGATPTDTQYF. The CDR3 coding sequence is TGTGCCAGCAGCAAAGGGGCAACCCCCACAGATACGCAGTATTTT.

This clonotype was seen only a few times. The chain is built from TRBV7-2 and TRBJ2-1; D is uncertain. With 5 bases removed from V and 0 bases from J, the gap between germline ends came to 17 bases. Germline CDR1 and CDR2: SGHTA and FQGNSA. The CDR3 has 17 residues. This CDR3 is CASSPSPTEASYNEQFF. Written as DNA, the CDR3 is TGTGCCAGCAGCCCCTCTCCGACCGAAGCCTCCTACAATGAGCAGTTCTTC.

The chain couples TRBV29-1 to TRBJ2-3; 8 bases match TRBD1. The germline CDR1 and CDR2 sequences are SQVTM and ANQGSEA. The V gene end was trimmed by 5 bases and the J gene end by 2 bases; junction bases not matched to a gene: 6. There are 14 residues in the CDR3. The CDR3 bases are TGCAGCGTTAGACAGGGGAGCCCCACAGATACGCAGTATTTT. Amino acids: CSVRQGSPTDTQYF.

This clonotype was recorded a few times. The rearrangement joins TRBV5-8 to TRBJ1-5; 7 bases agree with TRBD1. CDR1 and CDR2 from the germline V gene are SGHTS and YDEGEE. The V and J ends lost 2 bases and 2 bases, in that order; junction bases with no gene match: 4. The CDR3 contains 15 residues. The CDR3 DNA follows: TGTGCCAGCAGCTTTGGGACAGATCGCAATCAGCCCCAGCATTTT. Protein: CASSFGTDRNQPQHF. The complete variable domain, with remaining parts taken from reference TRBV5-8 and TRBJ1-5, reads EAGVTQSPTHLIKTRGQQATLRCSPISGHTSVYWYQQALGLGLQFLLWYDEGEERNRGNFPPRFSGRQFPNYSSELNVNALELEDSALYLCASSFGTDRNQPQHFGDGTRLSIL.

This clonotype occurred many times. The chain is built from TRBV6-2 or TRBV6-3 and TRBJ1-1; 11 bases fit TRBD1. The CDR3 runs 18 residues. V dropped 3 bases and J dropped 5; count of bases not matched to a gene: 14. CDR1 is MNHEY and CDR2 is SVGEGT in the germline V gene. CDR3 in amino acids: CASSYSSPGQGVSTEAFF. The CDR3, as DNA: TGTGCCAGCAGTTATAGTTCACCGGGACAGGGGGTCTCGACTGAAGCTTTCTTT.

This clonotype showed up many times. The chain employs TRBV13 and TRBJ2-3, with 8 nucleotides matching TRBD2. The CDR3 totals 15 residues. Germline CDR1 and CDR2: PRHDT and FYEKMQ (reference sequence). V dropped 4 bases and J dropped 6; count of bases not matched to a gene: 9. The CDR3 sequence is CASSSKRGREDTQYF. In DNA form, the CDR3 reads TGTGCCAGCAGCTCGAAGCGGGGGAGGGAGGATACGCAGTATTTT.

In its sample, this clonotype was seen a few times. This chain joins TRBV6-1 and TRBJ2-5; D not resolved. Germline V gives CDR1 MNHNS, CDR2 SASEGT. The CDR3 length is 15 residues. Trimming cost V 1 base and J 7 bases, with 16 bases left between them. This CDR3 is CASSEGGLLLGTQYF. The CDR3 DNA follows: TGTGCCAGCAGTGAAGGGGGTCTCCTCTTGGGGACCCAGTACTTC.

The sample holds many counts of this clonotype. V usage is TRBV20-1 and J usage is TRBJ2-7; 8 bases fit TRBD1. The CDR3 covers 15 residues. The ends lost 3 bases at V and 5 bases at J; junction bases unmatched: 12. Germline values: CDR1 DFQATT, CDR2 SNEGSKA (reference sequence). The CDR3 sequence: CSASVSGGEFDEQYF. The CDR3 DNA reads TGCAGTGCTAGTGTGTCAGGGGGCGAGTTCGACGAGCAGTACTTC.

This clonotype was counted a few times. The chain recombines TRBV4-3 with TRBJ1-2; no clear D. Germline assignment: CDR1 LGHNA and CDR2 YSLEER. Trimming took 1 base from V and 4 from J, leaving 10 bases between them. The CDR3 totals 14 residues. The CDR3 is CASSQASVGYGYTF. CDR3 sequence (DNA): TGCGCCAGCAGCCAAGCTTCTGTTGGCTATGGCTACACCTTC.

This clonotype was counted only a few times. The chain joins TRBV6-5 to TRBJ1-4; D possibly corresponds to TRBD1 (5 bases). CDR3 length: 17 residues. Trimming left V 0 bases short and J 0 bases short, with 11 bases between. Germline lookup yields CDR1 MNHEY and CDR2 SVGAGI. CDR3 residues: CASSYSTTDATNEKLFF. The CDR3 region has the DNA TGTGCCAGCAGTTACTCGACGACAGATGCAACTAATGAAAAACTGTTTTTT.

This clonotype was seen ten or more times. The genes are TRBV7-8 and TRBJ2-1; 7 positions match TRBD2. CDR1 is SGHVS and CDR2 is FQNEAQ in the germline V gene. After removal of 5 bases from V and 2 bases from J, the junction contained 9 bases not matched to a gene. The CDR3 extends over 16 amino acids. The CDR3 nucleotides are TGTGCCAGCAGCCCCCCCGGGGGGTCGCCCTACAATGAGCAGTTCTTC. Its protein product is CASSPPGGSPYNEQFF.

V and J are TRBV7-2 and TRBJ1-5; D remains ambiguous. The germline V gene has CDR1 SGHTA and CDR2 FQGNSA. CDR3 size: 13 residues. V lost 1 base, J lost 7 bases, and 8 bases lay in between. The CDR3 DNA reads TGTGCCAGCAGCTTAGTACTGGGCCAGCCCCAGCATTTT. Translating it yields CASSLVLGQPQHF.

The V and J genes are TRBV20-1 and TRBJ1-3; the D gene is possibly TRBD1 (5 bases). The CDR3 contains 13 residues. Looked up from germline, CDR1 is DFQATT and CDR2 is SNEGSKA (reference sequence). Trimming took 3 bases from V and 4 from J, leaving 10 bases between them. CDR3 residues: CSARSRAGNTIYF. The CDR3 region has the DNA TGCAGTGCTAGGAGCAGGGCCGGAAACACCATATATTTT.

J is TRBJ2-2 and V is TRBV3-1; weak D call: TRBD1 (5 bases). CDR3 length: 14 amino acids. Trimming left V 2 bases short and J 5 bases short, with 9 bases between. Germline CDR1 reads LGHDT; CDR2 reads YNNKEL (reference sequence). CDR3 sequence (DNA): TGTGCCAGCAGCCAAATACAGGCTACCGGGGAGCTGTTTTTT. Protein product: CASSQIQATGELFF.

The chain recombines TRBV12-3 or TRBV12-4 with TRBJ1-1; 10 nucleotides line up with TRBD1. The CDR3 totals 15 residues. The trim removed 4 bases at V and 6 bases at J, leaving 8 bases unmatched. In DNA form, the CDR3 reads TGTGCCAGCAGTTCTACCGGGACAGGGGTCTCTGAAGCTTTCTTT. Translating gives CASSSTGTGVSEAFF.

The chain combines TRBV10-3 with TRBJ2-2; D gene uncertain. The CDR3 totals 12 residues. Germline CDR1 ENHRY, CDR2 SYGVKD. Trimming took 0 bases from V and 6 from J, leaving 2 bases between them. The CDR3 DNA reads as TGTGCCATCAGTGAGTCGGCCGGGGAGCTGTTTTTT. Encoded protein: CAISESAGELFF.

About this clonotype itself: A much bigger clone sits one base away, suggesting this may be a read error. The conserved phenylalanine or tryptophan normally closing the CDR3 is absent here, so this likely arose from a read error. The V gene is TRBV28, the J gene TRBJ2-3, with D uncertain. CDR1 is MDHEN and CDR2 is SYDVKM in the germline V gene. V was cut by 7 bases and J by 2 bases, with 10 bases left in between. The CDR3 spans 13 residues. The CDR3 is CASTIQTTDTQYL. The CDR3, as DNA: TGTGCCAGCACCATCCAAACCACAGATACGCAGTATTTA.